This T cell receptor beta chain was found in a study of cytomegalovirus exposure and HLA in healthy donors. The data were produced by immunoSEQ multiplex PCR, yet TCRdb's version contains in-frame clones alone and is incomplete. The data show over 100,000 clones, roughly 91% seen once. This clonotype was obtained from a young man in good health and CMV-seronegative. Input material: PBMCs.

DNA of the CDR3: TGTGCCAGCAGCCCGGGGGGGGCCTACGAGCAGTACTTC. Protein: CASSPGGAYEQYF. This chain joins TRBV28 and TRBJ2-7; 8 bases match TRBD2. The germline V gene encodes CDR1 MDHEN and CDR2 SYDVKM. Losses at the gene ends were 6 bases for V and 2 bases for J; bases not matched to a gene: 3. The CDR3 covers 13 residues.